This is a list of T cell receptor beta chains from one sample in a study of T cell repertoires in cytomegalovirus infection. TCRdb reprocessed the reads via MiXCR and lists one record per CDR3 protein. The sample gives 100,000 to 150,000 distinct CDR3 sequences, more than 30% of which show up once; approximately 59% is in the top ten. No antigen has been assigned to these receptors. The sequences come from CD8+ T cells from cultured PBMCs, collected from culture after CMV antigen stimulation. The source of these receptors is a human donor in good health (CMV status not recorded). Some clones in this sample may be carry-over from other donors' samples. The CDR3 runs from the conserved cysteine through the conserved F or W. A D gene is named only where the DNA matches it firmly. Clone sizes are given selectively: once, few, many, or a class where the clone is expanded.

-	13	TRBV28	-	TRBJ1-1	CASSWVGGTEAFF	TGTGCCAGCAGTTGGGTGGGGGGGACTGAAGCTTTCTTT
-	15	TRBV4-1	-	TRBJ1-2	CASSQEGRSGYGYTF	TGCGCCAGCAGCCAGGAGGGACGGTCAGGCTATGGCTACACCTTC
-	16	TRBV5-6	TRBD1	TRBJ2-1	CASSLALGTAYNEQFF	TGTGCCAGCAGCTTAGCTCTAGGGACAGCTTACAATGAGCAGTTCTTC
few	16	TRBV27	-	TRBJ2-7	CASSVVGGISSYEQYF	TGTGCCAGCAGTGTCGTAGGGGGGATTTCTTCCTACGAGCAGTACTTC
-	17	TRBV7-4	-	TRBJ2-3	CASSTSFPGTLTDTQYF	TGTGCCAGCAGTACATCCTTTCCCGGGACTCTCACAGATACGCAGTATTTT
-	15	TRBV5-4	TRBD1	TRBJ1-2	CASSPRTGDNYGYTF	TGTGCCAGCAGCCCCCGGACAGGAGATAACTATGGCTACACCTTC
-	13	TRBV6-1	-	TRBJ1-3	CASSENSGNTIYF	TGTGCCAGCAGTGAAAACTCTGGAAACACCATATATTTT
few	14	TRBV7-6	-	TRBJ1-2	CASSLAPSDHGYTF	TGTGCCAGCAGCTTAGCCCCCAGTGACCATGGCTACACCTTC
few	19	TRBV11-2	-	TRBJ2-7	CASSLEFEFLRGHTYEQYF	TGTGCCAGCAGCTTAGAATTTGAGTTCTTGCGGGGCCACACCTACGAGCAGTACTTC
few	13	TRBV10-3	-	TRBJ2-5	CAISEGDGETQYF	TGTGCCATCAGTGAGGGTGACGGCGAGACCCAGTACTTC
-	14	TRBV6-2/TRBV6-3	-	TRBJ2-3	CASSFAESVDTQYF	TGTGCCAGCAGTTTTGCGGAAAGCGTGGATACGCAGTATTTT
-	15	TRBV7-6	-	TRBJ2-7	CASSPSGTFTYEQYF	TGTGCCAGCAGCCCAAGCGGGACATTTACCTACGAGCAGTACTTC
many	17	TRBV5-8	-	TRBJ2-7	CASSLYFITILAYEQYF	TGTGCCAGCAGCTTGTACTTTATCACGATCCTTGCCTACGAGCAGTACTTC
-	15	TRBV20-1	TRBD1	TRBJ1-5	CSARPAGGGNQPQHF	TGCAGTGCTAGACCGGCAGGGGGTGGGAATCAGCCCCAGCATTTT
once	11	TRBV20-1	-	TRBJ1-2	CSAKDRGGYTF	TGCAGTGCGAAAGACCGAGGGGGCTACACCTTC
-	17	TRBV7-6	TRBD2	TRBJ2-7	CASSSSGTSGSSYEQYF	TGTGCCAGCAGCTCCTCAGGGACTAGCGGTAGCTCCTACGAGCAGTACTTC
-	15	TRBV7-6	TRBD1	TRBJ1-1	CASTFEAAGQGEAFF	TGTGCCAGCACCTTCGAGGCGGCGGGACAGGGGGAAGCTTTCTTT
-	15	TRBV20-1	-	TRBJ2-2	CSAAPLMRNTGELFF	TGCAGTGCTGCCCCCCTCATGAGGAACACCGGGGAGCTGTTTTTT
-	13	TRBV29-1	-	TRBJ2-3	CSVDRISTDTQYF	TGCAGCGTTGATCGCATCTCCACAGATACGCAGTATTTT
few	15	TRBV7-8	-	TRBJ2-1	CASSFERGEWNEQFF	TGTGCCAGCAGCTTCGAAAGGGGCGAATGGAATGAGCAGTTCTTC
few	15	TRBV19	-	TRBJ2-7	CASSSAGDRAYEQYF	TGTGCCAGTAGCTCAGCGGGAGACAGGGCCTACGAGCAGTACTTC
-	14	TRBV12-3/TRBV12-4	-	TRBJ2-1	CASSSLPQNNEQFF	TGTGCCAGCAGTTCCCTCCCACAGAACAATGAGCAGTTCTTC
-	14	TRBV12-3/TRBV12-4	TRBD2	TRBJ2-4	CASSLTSESDIQYF	TGTGCCAGCAGTTTGACTAGCGAATCTGACATTCAGTACTTC
many	16	TRBV7-2	-	TRBJ2-4	CASSLTGPSAKNIQYF	TGTGCCAGCAGCTTAACCGGCCCATCAGCCAAAAACATTCAGTACTTC
-	19	TRBV11-2	TRBD1	TRBJ1-3	CASSLTYRGISSSGNTIYF	TGTGCCAGCAGCTTGACGTACAGGGGGATTTCGAGCTCTGGAAACACCATATATTTT
-	16	TRBV27	-	TRBJ2-1	CASSLFGNRPYNEQFF	TGTGCCAGCAGTTTATTCGGCAACCGCCCCTACAATGAGCAGTTCTTC
-	14	TRBV12-3/TRBV12-4	TRBD1	TRBJ1-1	CASSHTGARTEAFF	TGTGCCAGCAGCCATACAGGGGCGCGGACTGAAGCTTTCTTT
-	12	TRBV7-6	-	TRBJ2-1	CASSLDGYEQFF	TGTGCCAGCAGCTTAGACGGGTATGAGCAGTTCTTC
many	13	TRBV7-2	-	TRBJ2-3	CASSLDNTDTQYF	TGTGCCAGCAGCTTAGATAACACAGATACGCAGTATTTT
-	16	TRBV4-2	-	TRBJ2-2	CASSQATLNSPGELFF	TGTGCCAGCAGCCAAGCGACATTAAATTCGCCCGGGGAGCTGTTTTTT
-	15	TRBV6-5	-	TRBJ2-5	CASNDGGHLQETQYF	TGTGCCAGCAATGACGGAGGGCATCTACAAGAGACCCAGTACTTC
-	13	TRBV9	-	TRBJ2-7	CASSVEDTYEQYF	TGTGCCAGCAGCGTAGAGGACACCTACGAGCAGTACTTC
few	14	TRBV6-1	-	TRBJ2-7	CASSEAGPTSEQYF	TGTGCCAGCAGTGAAGCGGGACCTACTAGCGAGCAGTACTTC
-	14	TRBV7-9	-	TRBJ2-7	CASSLAGSAYEQYF	TGTGCCAGCAGCTTAGCGGGCAGTGCCTACGAGCAGTACTTC
many	15	TRBV19	TRBD1	TRBJ1-1	CASTLGQQLNTEAFF	TGTGCCAGTACCTTGGGACAGCAACTGAACACTGAAGCTTTCTTT
-	16	TRBV7-3	TRBD2	TRBJ2-3	CASSLTSGGWTDTQYF	TGTGCCAGCAGCTTAACTAGCGGGGGATGGACAGATACGCAGTATTTT
once	19	TRBV25-1	-	TRBJ2-7	CASSEFFPMEQASSYEQYF	TGTGCCAGCAGTGAATTCTTCCCTATGGAACAGGCAAGCTCCTACGAGCAGTACTTC
-	15	TRBV7-8	-	TRBJ2-4	CASSDRGIGKNIQYF	TGTGCCAGCAGCGATAGGGGGATTGGCAAAAACATTCAGTACTTC
-	14	TRBV12-5	-	TRBJ1-5	CASTPQNSNQPQHF	TGTGCTAGCACCCCACAGAATAGCAATCAGCCCCAGCATTTT
-	13	TRBV29-1	-	TRBJ1-5	CSVDSGFGQPQHF	TGCAGCGTTGACTCGGGGTTCGGCCAGCCCCAGCATTTT
-	12	TRBV6-2/TRBV6-3	-	TRBJ2-5	CASRPLGETQYF	TGTGCCAGCAGACCACTAGGGGAGACCCAGTACTTC
-	15	TRBV2	-	TRBJ1-2	CASSEGGSRNYGYTF	TGTGCCAGCAGTGAGGGGGGCAGCCGCAACTATGGCTACACCTTC
-	15	TRBV5-6	-	TRBJ2-7	CASSLWDLRSYEQYF	TGTGCCAGCAGCTTGTGGGACCTTAGGTCCTACGAGCAGTACTTC
many	14	TRBV4-2	-	TRBJ1-1	CASSWTQGNTEAFF	TGTGCCAGCAGCTGGACACAGGGAAACACTGAAGCTTTCTTT
few	14	TRBV6-5	-	TRBJ1-1	CASSSTVGRTEAFF	TGTGCCAGCAGTTCGACAGTTGGCAGGACTGAAGCTTTCTTT
many	15	TRBV7-2	-	TRBJ2-7	CASSSPSTGSYEQYF	TGTGCCAGCAGCTCGCCCAGCACCGGGAGTTACGAGCAGTACTTC
few	15	TRBV5-1	-	TRBJ2-1	CASTPGWTPNNEQFF	TGCGCCAGCACCCCCGGCTGGACTCCTAATAATGAGCAGTTCTTC
-	18	TRBV9	TRBD1	TRBJ2-7	CASSVGSGEDREYYEQYF	TGTGCCAGCAGCGTAGGTAGTGGGGAGGACAGGGAATACTACGAGCAGTACTTC
few	12	TRBV7-2	-	TRBJ2-1	CASSPPDNEQFF	TGTGCCAGCAGCCCCCCTGACAATGAGCAGTTCTTC
-	15	TRBV10-3	-	TRBJ1-6	CAISDTRVSYSPLHF	TGTGCCATCAGTGATACCCGGGTTAGTTATTCACCCCTCCACTTT
-	15	TRBV11-1	-	TRBJ2-1	CASSLYSGWGNEQFF	TGTGCCAGCAGCTTATATTCTGGTTGGGGAAATGAGCAGTTCTTC
-	11	TRBV4-1	-	TRBJ2-7	CASSQGTDTYF	TGCGCCAGCAGCCAAGGGACAGACACGTACTTC
many	19	TRBV2	TRBD2	TRBJ2-6	CASSSTQGLAVSGANVLTF	TGTGCCAGCAGCTCGACCCAAGGACTAGCCGTATCTGGGGCCAACGTCCTGACTTTC
-	15	TRBV6-2/TRBV6-3	-	TRBJ1-4	CASNHRHATNEKLFF	TGTGCCAGCAATCACCGACACGCAACTAATGAAAAACTGTTTTTT
few	16	TRBV2	-	TRBJ1-1	CASINQGSVTNTEAFF	TGTGCCAGTATAAATCAGGGGTCGGTAACGAACACTGAAGCTTTCTTT
-	14	TRBV11-2	-	TRBJ2-5	CASSLLLGEETQYF	TGTGCCAGCAGCTTACTTCTAGGGGAAGAGACCCAGTACTTC
many	15	TRBV7-2	-	TRBJ1-2	CASSLELGIMSGYTF	TGTGCCAGCAGCTTAGAGTTGGGAATTATGTCCGGCTACACCTTC